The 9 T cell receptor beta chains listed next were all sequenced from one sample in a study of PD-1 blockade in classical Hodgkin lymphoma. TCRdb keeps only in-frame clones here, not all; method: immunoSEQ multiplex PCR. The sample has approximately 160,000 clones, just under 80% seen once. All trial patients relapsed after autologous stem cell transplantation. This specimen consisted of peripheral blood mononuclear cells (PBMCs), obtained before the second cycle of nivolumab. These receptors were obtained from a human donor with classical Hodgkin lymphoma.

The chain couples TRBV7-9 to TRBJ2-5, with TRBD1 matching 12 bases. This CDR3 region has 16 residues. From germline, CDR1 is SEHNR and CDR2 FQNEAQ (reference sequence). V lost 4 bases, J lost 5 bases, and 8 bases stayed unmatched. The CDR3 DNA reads TGTGCCAGCAGCTCCCCGGGACAGGGGGCGTGGGAGACCCAGTACTTC. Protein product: CASSSPGQGAWETQYF.

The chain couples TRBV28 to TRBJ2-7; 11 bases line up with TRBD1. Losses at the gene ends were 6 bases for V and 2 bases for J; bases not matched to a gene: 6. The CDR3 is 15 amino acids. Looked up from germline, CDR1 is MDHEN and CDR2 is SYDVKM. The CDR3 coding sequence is TGTGCCAGCAGCACCCCGGGACAGGGGGCCTACGAGCAGTACTTC. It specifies CASSTPGQGAYEQYF.

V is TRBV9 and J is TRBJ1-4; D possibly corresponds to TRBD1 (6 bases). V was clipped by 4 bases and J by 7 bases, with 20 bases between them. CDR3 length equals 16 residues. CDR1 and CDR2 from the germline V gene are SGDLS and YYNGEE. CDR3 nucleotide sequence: TGTGCCAGCAGCCCCCGGACAGCTAGTGAGTCTGAAAAACTGTTTTTT. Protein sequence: CASSPRTASESEKLFF.

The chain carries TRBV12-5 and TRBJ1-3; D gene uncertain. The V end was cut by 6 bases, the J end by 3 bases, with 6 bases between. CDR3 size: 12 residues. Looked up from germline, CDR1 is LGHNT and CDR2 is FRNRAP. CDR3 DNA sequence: TGTGCTAGTGGGTTAATTGGAAACACCATATATTTT. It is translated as CASGLIGNTIYF.

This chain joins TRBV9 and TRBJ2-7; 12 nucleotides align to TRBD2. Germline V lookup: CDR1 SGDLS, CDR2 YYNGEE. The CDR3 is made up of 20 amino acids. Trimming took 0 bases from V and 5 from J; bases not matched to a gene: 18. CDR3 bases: TGTGCCAGCAGCGTAGGACCCCTCCCTCTAGCGGGAGGGCCCCGGGACGAGCAGTACTTC. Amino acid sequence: CASSVGPLPLAGGPRDEQYF. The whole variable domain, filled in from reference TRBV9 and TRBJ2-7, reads DSGVTQTPKHLITATGQRVTLRCSPRSGDLSVYWYQQSLDQGLQFLIQYYNGEERAKGNILERFSAQQFPDLHSELNLSSLELGDSALYFCASSVGPLPLAGGPRDEQYFGPGTRLTVT.

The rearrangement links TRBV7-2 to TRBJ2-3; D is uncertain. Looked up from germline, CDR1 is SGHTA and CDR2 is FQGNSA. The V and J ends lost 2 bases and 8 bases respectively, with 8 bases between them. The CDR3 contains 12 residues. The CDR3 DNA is TGTGCCAGCAGCTTAACCCTGGGTACGCAGTATTTT. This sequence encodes CASSLTLGTQYF. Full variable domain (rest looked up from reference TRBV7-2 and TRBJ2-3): GAGVSQSPSNKVTEKGKDVELRCDPISGHTALYWYRQSLGQGLEFLIYFQGNSAPDKSGLPSDRFSAERTGGSVSTLTIQRTQQEDSAVYLCASSLTLGTQYFGPGTRLTVL.

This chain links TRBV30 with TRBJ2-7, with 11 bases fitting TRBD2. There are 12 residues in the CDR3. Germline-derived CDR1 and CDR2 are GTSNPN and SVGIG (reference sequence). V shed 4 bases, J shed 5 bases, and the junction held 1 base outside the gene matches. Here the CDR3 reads CAWTSGRNEQYF. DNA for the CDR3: TGTGCCTGGACTAGCGGGAGGAACGAGCAGTACTTC.

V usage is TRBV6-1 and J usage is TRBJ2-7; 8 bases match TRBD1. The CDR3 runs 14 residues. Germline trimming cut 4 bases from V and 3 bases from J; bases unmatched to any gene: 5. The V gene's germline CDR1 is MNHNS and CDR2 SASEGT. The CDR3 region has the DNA TGTGCCAGCAGTGGCGGACAGGGAGTCTACGAGCAGTACTTC. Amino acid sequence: CASSGGQGVYEQYF.

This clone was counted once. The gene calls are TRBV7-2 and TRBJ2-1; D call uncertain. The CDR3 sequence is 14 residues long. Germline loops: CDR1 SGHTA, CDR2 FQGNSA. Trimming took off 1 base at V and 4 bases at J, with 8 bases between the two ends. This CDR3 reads CASSLDLPYNEQFF. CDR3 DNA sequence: TGTGCCAGCAGCTTAGACCTACCTTACAATGAGCAGTTCTTC. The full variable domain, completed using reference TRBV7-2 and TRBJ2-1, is GAGVSQSPSNKVTEKGKDVELRCDPISGHTALYWYRQSLGQGLEFLIYFQGNSAPDKSGLPSDRFSAERTGGSVSTLTIQRTQQEDSAVYLCASSLDLPYNEQFFGPGTRLTVL.